Below, one T cell receptor (beta chain) is given with its context. This clone showed up just a few times. No antigen is known for it. The record has no base qualities; no much larger clone is one base away. This entry comes from a study of cytomegalovirus exposure and HLA in healthy donors (dated by TCRdb to the late 2010s). About the study as a whole: An earlier analysis of approximately 550 of the donors reported about 250 Gb of sequence data and 117 million unique TCR beta sequences from 190 million or so T cells. About 280 gigabases of sequencing data and 70 million to 95 million unique TCR sequences made up an early release that covered approximately 700 HLA-typed donors. The number of donors typed differed by locus, with about 629-640 for A, B, C, DRB1 and DQB1, roughly 550 for DQA1, over 600 for DPA1, and roughly 450 for DPB1. Every discovery cohort repertoire had been produced on one sequencing platform. Genome-wide SNP genotypes for about three fifths of the roughly 670 donors were used in a later genetic analysis, which treated that subset as a discovery cohort. An earlier analysis of roughly 600 of the donors used high-throughput TCR beta sequencing to judge whether each TCR beta V gene segment behaved as functional or pseudogenic. In the later analysis, no new phenotypic data were used to find candidate immune exposures; instead, reliance was placed on TCR beta sequences and their occurrence across donors. Because of strong linkage in the cohort, five DR-DQ haplotypes were treated as single units for association and clustering. The study used immunosequencing to profile the T cell repertoires of approximately 630 subjects and linked those repertoires to cytomegalovirus serostatus. Among a few hundred genotyped donors of the cohort, an average of roughly 240,000 unique TCR beta nucleotide sequences were sequenced per donor, roughly 20% of them non-productive. A later analysis re-analyzed previously published TCR beta repertoires from 550 to 700 donors and added high-resolution HLA genotyping to study TCR occurrence patterns. Class I and class II HLA loci were covered by the typing at four-digit resolution. A separate validation cohort of about 110 different subjects was used in addition to the roughly 640-subject first cohort. Among the roughly 400 genotyped donors, 75% to 90% belonged to the genetic ancestry cluster associated with self-reported Caucasian donors. The study aimed to test whether cataloging public T cell receptors could reveal signatures of past pathogen exposure. To predict cytomegalovirus infection status, the study combined high-throughput TCR immunosequencing, statistical association of individual TCRs with disease status, and machine learning. Alongside the repertoire data, information on donor age, sex, ethnicity and CMV serostatus was compiled. Broader findings and caveats from the paper: A later analysis found that TCR association rates varied across HLA loci, with DRB1 alleles showing the most associated TCRs and HLA-C alleles the fewest. According to a later analysis, parvovirus B19, influenza, CMV and Epstein-Barr virus appeared linked to several top co-occurrence clusters. The earlier analysis of some 560 of the donors excluded around 17 rarely observed V segments, including chromosome 9 orphons, because counts were too low. A further reported finding was that TCR beta sequences accurately predicted the HLA-A and HLA-B alleles for most subjects in the first cohort. Roughly uniform sequencing depth across donors was assumed in presence/absence analyses, although this assumption may not hold. The authors suggested that the approach could potentially be generalized to other disease states and immunological phenotypes. Most TCR sequences were seen in very few donors, while some public TCRs were found in many individuals. According to a later genetic analysis, donors in an Asian-associated ancestry cluster had fewer N-insertions in productive TCRs than the roughly 700-donor mean. Only TCR beta chains were sequenced in this cohort, and the absence of alpha or paired-chain data limited detectable features. Because the 87-base-pair reads could not distinguish some IMGT-functional V segments, including TRBV6-2 and TRBV6-3, those segments were excluded. A later analysis associated 15,000 to 20,000 TCR beta sequences with specific HLA alleles at a false discovery rate of 0.05. A group of highly shared sequence variants was considered likely to be a technical artifact of the sequencing pipeline. Because HLA typing was unavailable for some donors at each locus, only the typed subset was used in association tests. Strong co-occurrence of HLA alleles, especially DR and DQ, made assigning TCR associations to individual alleles difficult. In vitro tests confirmed that a few of the cytomegalovirus-associated TCR beta chains recognize cytomegalovirus antigens. A later analysis found that most CMV-associated TCR beta chains appeared HLA-restricted, with HLA associations seemingly driven largely by CMV exposure. In an earlier analysis of roughly 500 of the donors, most TCR beta V segments appeared in productive rearrangements about 90% or about 30% of the time, broadly matching IMGT annotations. In both the original and validation cohorts, the classifier was reported to diagnose cytomegalovirus status with high specificity and sensitivity. In a later analysis, HLA-associated TCR beta chains showed more clonal expansion and lower generation probabilities than non-associated chains that were equally common. The study gave a list of some 150 TCR beta chains associated with cytomegalovirus. V-gene and J-gene trimming of TCR beta chains was associated with a missense DCLRE1C variant in a later genetic analysis, and the association was replicated in an independent cohort. Linkage disequilibrium might explain the correlated functional status among segregating V segments, but an unknown experimental factor could not be ruled out. Immune exposure information for the cohort was limited to CMV serostatus.

V gives up 3 bases and J gives up 7 bases, and the segment between their germline ends measures 17 bases. The CDR3 contains 15 residues, cysteine and phenylalanine counted. Left in the record is the CDR3 DNA by itself, 45 bases read in frame from the first base. The germline V gene sets CDR1 to SGHDT and CDR2 to YYEEEE. Libraries were built with the immunoSEQ multiplex PCR assay. For the multiplex PCR, a mixture combining 60 forward primers for TCR Vbeta segments and 13 reverse primers for TCR Jbeta segments was used. The CDR3 region of rearranged TCR beta genes was amplified from genomic DNA with a multiplex PCR assay. On the Illumina HiSeq System, the amplified TCR beta libraries were sequenced as 87-base-pair reads. The published analysis was carried out like this. In a later analysis, approximately 74 million unique TCR beta chains were counted across the 650 to 750 repertoires, and roughly 11 million of these chains were shared by at least two donors. Raw reads were error-corrected and collapsed into unique sequences with a nearest-neighbor algorithm that merged closely related sequences to remove PCR and sequencing errors. Alignment of CDR3 sequences to IMGT reference sequences was used to assign V, D and J gene segments. Each retained sequence needed at least a six-nucleotide match to both a V gene segment and a J gene segment. A rearrangement was called productive if the CDR3 had no stop codons and remained in frame with V and J, and every other rearrangement was called non-productive. Following IMGT convention, CDR3 was defined as the stretch from the second conserved V-encoded cysteine up to the conserved J-encoded phenylalanine. The earlier analysis of roughly 590 of the donors excluded any sequence lacking an unambiguous match to a single V gene segment. In an earlier analysis of 500 to 750 of the donors, V segments were called functional above 56.7% productive rearrangements and were called segregating when the between-donor standard deviation exceeded 5%. A statistical classification framework was built to diagnose cytomegalovirus status from the catalog of TCR beta chain sequences. In a later analysis, TCR nucleotide sequences were compared against IMGT/GENE-DB human TR gene sequences so that V and J genes could be assigned. Using the TCRdist pipeline, a later analysis assigned CDR3 sequences along with most-parsimonious VDJ recombination scenarios. In a later analysis, each TCR beta chain was defined by its CDR3 amino acid sequence together with its V-gene family, and reads lacking a unique V-gene family were excluded. In a later analysis, a few hundred highly shared, low-generation-probability nucleotide sequences were removed to address suspected cross-contamination and a sequencing artifact. A later analysis calculated a clonal expansion index for each public chain from normalized within-repertoire ranks of inferred template counts. Generation probabilities in a later analysis came from a VDJ recombination model fitted to out-of-frame rearrangements, and those results were checked against IGoR. A later analysis scored TCR-TCR, TCR-HLA and TCR-CMV co-occurrence with hypergeometric tests, applying a repertoire-size bias correction to TCR pairs. To estimate false discovery rates, a later analysis permuted the HLA or CMV assignments 20 times. In a later analysis, co-occurring TCRs were grouped using DBSCAN, and TCRdist sequence similarity was added for clustering within HLA-allele-positive subsets. Co-occurrence clustering excluded repertoires with fewer than 30,000 or more than 120,000 public chains, plus five with anomalous nucleotide sharing. TCRdb obtained this table from immuneACCESS and retained in-frame rearrangements with V and J assigned. These tables miss some clones; where compared with another copy, unresolved V genes account for less than half of the shortfall, and the remainder is unexplained. The V and J calls and clone size come from that table; D and trimming were worked out from the DNA. The sample profile shows 95,000 to 150,000 clones; approximately 80% of them were found once. 2.5% to 3.5% of the sample is held by the ten biggest clonotypes.

In total, 630 or so healthy bone marrow donors made up the cohort. All cohort members were sampled while nominally healthy, although unrecorded immune exposures were likely present. The donor was CMV seropositive and belonged to the group of more than 250 seropositive cohort members. A peripheral blood sample was collected from each donor, and TCR beta sequencing was performed on peripheral blood mononuclear cells. Genomic DNA extraction from the blood cell samples was performed with the Qiagen DNeasy Blood Extraction Kit. Specimen: PBMCs. The chain is encoded by TRBV5-6 joined to TRBJ2-1; matching of 6 bases hints at TRBD2 as the D gene. The TCR originated in a woman between 40 and 50 years old in good health and CMV-seropositive. Here is the DNA: TGTGCCAGCAGCTGGAAGTTAGCGGCTAATAATGAGCAGTTCTTC. The encoded protein is CASSWKLAANNEQFF.